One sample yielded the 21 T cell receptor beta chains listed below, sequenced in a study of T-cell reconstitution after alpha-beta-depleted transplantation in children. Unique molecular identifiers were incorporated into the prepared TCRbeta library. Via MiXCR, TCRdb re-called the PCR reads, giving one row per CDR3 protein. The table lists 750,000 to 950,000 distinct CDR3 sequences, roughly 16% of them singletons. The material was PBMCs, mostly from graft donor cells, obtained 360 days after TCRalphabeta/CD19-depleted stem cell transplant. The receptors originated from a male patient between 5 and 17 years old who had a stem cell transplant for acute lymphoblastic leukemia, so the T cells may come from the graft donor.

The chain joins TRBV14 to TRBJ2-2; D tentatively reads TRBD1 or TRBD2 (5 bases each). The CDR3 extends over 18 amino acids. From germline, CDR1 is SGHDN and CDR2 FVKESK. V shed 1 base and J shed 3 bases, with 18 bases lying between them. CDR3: CASSQGLATVLYTGELFF. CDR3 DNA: TGTGCCAGCAGCCAAGGCTTAGCGACAGTTCTTTACACCGGGGAGCTGTTTTTT.

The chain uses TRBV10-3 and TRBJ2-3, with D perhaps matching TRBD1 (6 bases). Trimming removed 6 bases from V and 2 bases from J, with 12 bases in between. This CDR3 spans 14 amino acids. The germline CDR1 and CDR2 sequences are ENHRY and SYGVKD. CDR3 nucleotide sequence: TGTGCCATCAGCCGACAGGACCCCACAGATACGCAGTATTTT. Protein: CAISRQDPTDTQYF.

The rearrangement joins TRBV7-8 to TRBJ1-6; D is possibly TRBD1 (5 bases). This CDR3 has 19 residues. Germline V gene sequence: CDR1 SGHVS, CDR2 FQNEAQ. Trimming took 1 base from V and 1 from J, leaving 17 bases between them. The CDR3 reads CASSLGRARRGSYNSPLHF. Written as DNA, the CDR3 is TGTGCCAGCAGCTTAGGAAGGGCAAGACGGGGGTCCTATAATTCACCCCTCCACTTT.

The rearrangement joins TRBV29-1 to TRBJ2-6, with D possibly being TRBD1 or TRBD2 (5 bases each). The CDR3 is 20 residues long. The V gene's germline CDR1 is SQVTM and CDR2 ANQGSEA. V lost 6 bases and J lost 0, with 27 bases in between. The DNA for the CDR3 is TGCAGCGTGAGTTGGGTTTACCGGGACGGCTGGTTCTCTGGGGCCAACGTCCTGACTTTC. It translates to CSVSWVYRDGWFSGANVLTF.

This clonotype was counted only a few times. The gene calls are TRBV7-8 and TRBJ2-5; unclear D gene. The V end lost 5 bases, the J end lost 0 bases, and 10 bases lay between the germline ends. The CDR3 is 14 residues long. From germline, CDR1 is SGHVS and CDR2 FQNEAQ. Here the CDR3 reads CASSPWVNQETQYF. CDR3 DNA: TGTGCCAGCAGCCCGTGGGTCAACCAAGAGACCCAGTACTTC.

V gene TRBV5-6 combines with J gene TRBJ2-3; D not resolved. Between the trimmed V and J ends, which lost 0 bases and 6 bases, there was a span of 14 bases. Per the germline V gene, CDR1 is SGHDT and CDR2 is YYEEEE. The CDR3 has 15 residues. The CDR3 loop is CASSLGGWAWDTQYF. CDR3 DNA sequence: TGTGCCAGCAGCTTGGGTGGCTGGGCCTGGGATACGCAGTATTTT.

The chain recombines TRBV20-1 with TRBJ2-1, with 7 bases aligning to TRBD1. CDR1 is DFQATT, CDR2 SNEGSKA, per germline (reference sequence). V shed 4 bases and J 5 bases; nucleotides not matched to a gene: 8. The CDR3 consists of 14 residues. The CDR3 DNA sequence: TGCAGTGCTATTGACGGGACAGTTCACAATGAGCAGTTCTTC. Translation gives CSAIDGTVHNEQFF.

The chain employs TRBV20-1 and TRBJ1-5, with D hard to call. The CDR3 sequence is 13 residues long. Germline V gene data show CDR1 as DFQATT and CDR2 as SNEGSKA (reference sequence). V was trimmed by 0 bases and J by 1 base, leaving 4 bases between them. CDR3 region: CSAREQSNQPQHF. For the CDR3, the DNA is TGCAGTGCTAGAGAACAGAGCAATCAGCCCCAGCATTTT.

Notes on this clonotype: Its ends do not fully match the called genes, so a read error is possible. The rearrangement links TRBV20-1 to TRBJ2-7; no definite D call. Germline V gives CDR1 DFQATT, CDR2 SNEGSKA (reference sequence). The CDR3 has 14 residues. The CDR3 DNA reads TGCAGTGCTAGAGTAACAGAGGAAAAATACGGGCAGTACTTC. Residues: CSARVTEEKYGQYF.

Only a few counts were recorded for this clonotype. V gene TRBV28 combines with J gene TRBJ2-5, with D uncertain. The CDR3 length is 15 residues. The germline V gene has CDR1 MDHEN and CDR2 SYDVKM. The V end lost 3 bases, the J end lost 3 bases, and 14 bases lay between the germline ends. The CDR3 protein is CASSFLGWKEETQYF. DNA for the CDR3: TGTGCCAGCAGTTTTTTAGGGTGGAAAGAAGAGACCCAGTACTTC.

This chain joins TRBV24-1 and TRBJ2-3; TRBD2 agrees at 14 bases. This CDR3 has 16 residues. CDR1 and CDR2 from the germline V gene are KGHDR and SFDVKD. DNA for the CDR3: TGTGGGGCCATTGATTTGCGACTAGCGGGAGGGGATACGCAGTATTTT. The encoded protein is CGAIDLRLAGGDTQYF.

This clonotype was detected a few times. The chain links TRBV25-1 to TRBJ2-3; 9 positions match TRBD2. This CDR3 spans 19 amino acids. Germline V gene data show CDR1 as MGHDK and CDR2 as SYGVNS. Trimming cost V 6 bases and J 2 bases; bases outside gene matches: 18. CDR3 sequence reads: CASRSLQREAPKDTDTQYF. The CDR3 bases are TGTGCCAGCAGATCCCTCCAGCGGGAGGCCCCGAAAGACACAGATACGCAGTATTTT.

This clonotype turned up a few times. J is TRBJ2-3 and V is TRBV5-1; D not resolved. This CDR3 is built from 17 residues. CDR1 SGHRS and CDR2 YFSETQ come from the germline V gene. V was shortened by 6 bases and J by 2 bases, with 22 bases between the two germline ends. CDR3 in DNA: TGCGCCAGCAACCATTTGGCGGCCTGGCCGTCCACAGATACGCAGTATTTT. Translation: CASNHLAAWPSTDTQYF.

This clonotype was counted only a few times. CDR3 coding DNA: TGCAGCGTTGAAGACCTCAGGTCAGGCCCCGAGCAGTTCTTC. This translates into CSVEDLRSGPEQFF. This sequence joins TRBV29-1 and TRBJ2-1; D uncertain. V shed 0 bases and J shed 10 bases, with 16 bases lying between them. Germline-derived CDR1 and CDR2 are SQVTM and ANQGSEA. The CDR3 loop spans 14 amino acids.

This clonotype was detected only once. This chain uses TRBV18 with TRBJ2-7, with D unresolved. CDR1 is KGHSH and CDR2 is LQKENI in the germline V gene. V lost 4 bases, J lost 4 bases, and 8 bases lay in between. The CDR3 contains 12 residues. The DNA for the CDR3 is TGTGCCAGCTCACATCCTAATTACGAGCAGTACTTC. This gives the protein CASSHPNYEQYF.

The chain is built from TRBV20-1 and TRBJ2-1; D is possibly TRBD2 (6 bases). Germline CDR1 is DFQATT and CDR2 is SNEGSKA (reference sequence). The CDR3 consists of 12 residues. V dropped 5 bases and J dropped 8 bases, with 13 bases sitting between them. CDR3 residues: CSADGSYHEQFF. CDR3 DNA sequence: TGCAGTGCTGACGGGAGTTACCATGAGCAGTTCTTC.

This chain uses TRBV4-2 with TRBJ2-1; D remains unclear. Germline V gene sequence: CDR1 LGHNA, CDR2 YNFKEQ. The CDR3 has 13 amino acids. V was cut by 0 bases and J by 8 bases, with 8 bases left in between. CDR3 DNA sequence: TGTGCCAGCAGCCAAGAGCTCGATTATGAGCAGTTCTTC. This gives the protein CASSQELDYEQFF.

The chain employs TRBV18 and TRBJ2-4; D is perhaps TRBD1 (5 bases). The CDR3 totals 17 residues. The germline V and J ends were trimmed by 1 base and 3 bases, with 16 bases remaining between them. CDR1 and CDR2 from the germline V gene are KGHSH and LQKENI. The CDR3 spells CASSPLGGRVNKNIQYF. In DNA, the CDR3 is TGTGCCAGCTCACCACTGGGTGGCAGGGTGAACAAAAACATTCAGTACTTC.

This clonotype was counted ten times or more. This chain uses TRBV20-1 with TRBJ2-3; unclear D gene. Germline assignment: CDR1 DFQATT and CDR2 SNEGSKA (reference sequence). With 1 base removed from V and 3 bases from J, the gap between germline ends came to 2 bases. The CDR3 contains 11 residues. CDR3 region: CSARVTDTQYF. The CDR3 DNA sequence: TGCAGTGCTAGAGTTACAGATACGCAGTATTTT.

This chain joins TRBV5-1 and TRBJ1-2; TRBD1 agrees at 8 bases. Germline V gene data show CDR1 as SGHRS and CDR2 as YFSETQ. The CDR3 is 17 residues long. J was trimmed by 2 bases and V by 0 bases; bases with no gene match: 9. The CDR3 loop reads CASSLGSGQGSNYGYTF. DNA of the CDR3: TGCGCCAGCAGCTTGGGGTCAGGACAGGGATCCAACTATGGCTACACCTTC.

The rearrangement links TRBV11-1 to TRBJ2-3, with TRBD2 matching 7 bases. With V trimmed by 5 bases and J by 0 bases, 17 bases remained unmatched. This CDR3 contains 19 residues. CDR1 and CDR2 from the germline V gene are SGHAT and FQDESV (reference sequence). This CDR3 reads CASSLADLGGRRSTDTQYF. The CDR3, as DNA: TGTGCCAGCAGCCTCGCTGATCTTGGCGGGAGACGAAGCACAGATACGCAGTATTTT.